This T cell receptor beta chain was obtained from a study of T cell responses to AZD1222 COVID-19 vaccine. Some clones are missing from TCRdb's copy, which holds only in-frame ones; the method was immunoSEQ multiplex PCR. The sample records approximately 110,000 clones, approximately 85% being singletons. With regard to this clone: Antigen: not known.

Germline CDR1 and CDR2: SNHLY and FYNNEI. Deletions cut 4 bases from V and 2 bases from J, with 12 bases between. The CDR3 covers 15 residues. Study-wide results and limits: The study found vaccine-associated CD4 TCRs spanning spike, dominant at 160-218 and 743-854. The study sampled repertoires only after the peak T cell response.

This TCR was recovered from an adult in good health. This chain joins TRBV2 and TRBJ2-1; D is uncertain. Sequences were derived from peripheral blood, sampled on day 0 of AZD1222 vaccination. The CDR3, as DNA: TGTGCCAGCAGTGGTGTGGAGAGGACCTACAATGAGCAGTTCTTC. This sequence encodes CASSGVERTYNEQFF.